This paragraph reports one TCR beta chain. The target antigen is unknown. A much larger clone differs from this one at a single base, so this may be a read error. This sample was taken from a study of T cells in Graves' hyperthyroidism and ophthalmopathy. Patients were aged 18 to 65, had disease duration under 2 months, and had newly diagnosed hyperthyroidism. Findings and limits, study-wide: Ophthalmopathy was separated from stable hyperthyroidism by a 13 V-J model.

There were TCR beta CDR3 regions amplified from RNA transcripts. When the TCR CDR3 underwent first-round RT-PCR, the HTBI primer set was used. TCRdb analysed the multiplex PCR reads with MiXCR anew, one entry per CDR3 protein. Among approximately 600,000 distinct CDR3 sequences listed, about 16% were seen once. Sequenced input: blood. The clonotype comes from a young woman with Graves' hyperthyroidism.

The DNA of the CDR3 is TGTGCCAGCAGCTTAGATCTATCTAGCGGGAGGCATCAGGCCCAGTACTTC. This gives the protein CASSLDLSSGRHQAQYF. The chain recombines TRBV11-2 with TRBJ2-5, with 11 bases lining up with TRBD2. Germline values: CDR1 SGHAT, CDR2 FQNNGV. The CDR3 sequence is 17 residues long. V lost 0 bases and J lost 9; bases outside the gene matches: 12.